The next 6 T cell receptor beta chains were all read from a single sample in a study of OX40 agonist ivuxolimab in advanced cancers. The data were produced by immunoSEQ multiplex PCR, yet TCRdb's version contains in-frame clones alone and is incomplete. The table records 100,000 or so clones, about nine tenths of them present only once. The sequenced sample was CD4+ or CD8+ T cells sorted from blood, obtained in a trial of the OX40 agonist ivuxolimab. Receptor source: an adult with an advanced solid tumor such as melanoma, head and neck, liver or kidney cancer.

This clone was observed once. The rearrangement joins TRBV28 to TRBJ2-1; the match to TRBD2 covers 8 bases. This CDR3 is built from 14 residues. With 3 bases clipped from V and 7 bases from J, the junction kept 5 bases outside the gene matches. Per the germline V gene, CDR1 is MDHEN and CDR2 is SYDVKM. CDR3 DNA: TGTGCCAGCAGTTTGGGGACTAGAATGAATGAGCAGTTCTTC. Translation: CASSLGTRMNEQFF.

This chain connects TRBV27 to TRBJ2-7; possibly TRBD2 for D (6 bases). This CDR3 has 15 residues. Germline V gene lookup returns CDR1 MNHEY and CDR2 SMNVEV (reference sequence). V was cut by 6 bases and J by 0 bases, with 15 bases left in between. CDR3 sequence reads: CASSVGRRVSYEQYF. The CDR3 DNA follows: TGTGCCAGCAGCGTCGGTAGGAGGGTCTCCTACGAGCAGTACTTC.

The CDR3 region has the DNA TGTGCCAGCAGCCCTACTGGACAATTTGCCCTCCCTTCCTACGAGCAGTACTTC. It specifies CASSPTGQFALPSYEQYF. The chain couples TRBV14 to TRBJ2-7, with a weak D call TRBD1 (5 bases). The V and J ends lost 4 bases and 1 base respectively, with 23 bases between them. CDR3 length: 18 residues. Germline lookup yields CDR1 SGHDN and CDR2 FVKESK.

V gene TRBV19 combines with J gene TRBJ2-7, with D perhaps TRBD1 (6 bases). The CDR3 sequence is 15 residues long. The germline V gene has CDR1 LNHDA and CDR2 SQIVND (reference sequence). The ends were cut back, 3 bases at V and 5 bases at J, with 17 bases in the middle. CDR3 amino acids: CASSMRGQGDNEQYF. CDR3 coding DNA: TGTGCCAGTAGTATGAGGGGACAAGGGGACAACGAGCAGTACTTC. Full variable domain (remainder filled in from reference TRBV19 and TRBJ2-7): DGGITQSPKYLFRKEGQNVTLSCEQNLNHDAMYWYRQDPGQGLRLIYYSQIVNDFQKGDIAEGYSVSREKKESFPLTVTSAQKNPTAFYLCASSMRGQGDNEQYFGPGTRLTVT.

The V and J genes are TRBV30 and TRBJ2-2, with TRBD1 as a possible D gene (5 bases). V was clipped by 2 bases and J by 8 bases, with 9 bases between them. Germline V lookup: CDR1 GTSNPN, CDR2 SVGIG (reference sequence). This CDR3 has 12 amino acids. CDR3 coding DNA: TGTGCCTGGAGTAGGGGTCAGGGGGAGCTGTTTTTT. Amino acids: CAWSRGQGELFF.

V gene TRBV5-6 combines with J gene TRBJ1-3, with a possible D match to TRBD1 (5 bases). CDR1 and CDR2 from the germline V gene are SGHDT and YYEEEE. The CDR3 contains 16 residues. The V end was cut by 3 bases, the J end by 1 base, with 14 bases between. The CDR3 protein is CASSWGRDISGNTIYF. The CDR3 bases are TGTGCCAGCAGCTGGGGACGAGATATATCTGGAAACACCATATATTTT.